This record looks at one TCR beta chain sequence and its context. Antigen: not known. The sample originates from a study of T cells in localized non-small cell lung cancer. Measured with immunoSEQ multiplex PCR; TCRdb has only the in-frame clones, and not every one. This table has approximately 1,100 clones, around 23% appearing once. Points from the study as a whole: Exceeding tumor, uninvolved adjacent lung had the highest T cell clonality. In adjacent lung, a median roughly 60 of the top 100 tumor clones were found.

The ends lost 3 bases at V and 5 bases at J; junction bases unmatched: 11. The CDR3 spans 16 residues. The germline gives CDR1 SGHNT, CDR2 YENEEA. The chain links TRBV11-3 to TRBJ2-7; 9 bases map to TRBD1. The TCR comes from a male donor older than 55 with stage I lung adenocarcinoma. Sequencing used normal lung tissue next to the tumor, obtained before any cancer treatment. The CDR3 DNA is TGTGCCAGCAGCTTCTCCGGGACAGGGAGTAACAACGAGCAGTACTTC. Protein: CASSFSGTGSNNEQYF. Full variable domain (remainder filled in from reference TRBV11-3 and TRBJ2-7): EAGVVQSPRYKIIEKKQPVAFWCNPISGHNTLYWYLQNLGQGPELLIRYENEEAVDDSQLPKDRFSAERLKGVDSTLKIQPAELGDSAVYLCASSFSGTGSNNEQYFGPGTRLTVT.